The clone carrying this T cell receptor beta chain appeared a few times. No antigen is known for it. During construction of the library, unique molecular identifiers were attached to individual cDNA molecules for quantitative, reproducible TCR counting. TCRdb fed the RACE reads into MiXCR, producing one record per CDR3 protein. The repertoire holds 300,000 to 400,000 distinct CDR3 sequences, with 5.1% as singletons. This sample was included in a study of human T cells and chemical hapten exposure. Study in general: Diphenylcyclopropenone was applied weekly to patients' scalps across the roughly 23-week study. Broader study findings: The study found expanded TCRs formed significantly more large CDR3 similarity clusters than controls.

Time point specified: pre-sensitization, week 0. Treatment in this sample: therapeutic diphenylcyclopropenone sensitization with weekly scalp DPC. CDR1 SGHTA and CDR2 FQGNSA come from the germline V gene. The CDR3 extends over 13 amino acids. V lost 5 bases, J lost 1 base, and 8 bases lay in between. The specimen comprised whole blood, sampled in connection with sensitization to the hapten diphenylcyclopropenone (DPC). This chain uses TRBV7-2 with TRBJ2-5; D gene uncertain. The TCR originated in a woman aged 45 to 65 with alopecia areata. Some clones in this sample may be carry-over from other donors' samples. The CDR3 DNA reads TGTGCCAGCAGCCCAGACCCCCAAGAGACCCAGTACTTC. It yields the protein CASSPDPQETQYF.